This T cell receptor beta chain is drawn from a study of blood T cell repertoires in COVID-19. Overall study context: The study drew acute and convalescent COVID-19 samples from the United States, Italy and Spain. T cells, B-cell-depleted T cells, or PBMCs provided the cDNA or gDNA that served as material.

V shed 4 bases, J shed 5 bases, and the junction held 5 bases outside the gene matches. This CDR3 contains 15 residues. Germline CDR1 and CDR2: MGHRA and YSYEKL. Assay: immunoSEQ multiplex PCR; the TCRdb copy retains only in-frame clones and omits some. There are over 150,000 clones in the sample; 80% to 90% occur only once, and approximately 19% lies in the top ten. The source is an older woman who had recovered from COVID-19. The specimen sequenced was peripheral blood. The chain uses TRBV4-1 and TRBJ1-1; 12 bases match TRBD1. CDR3 nucleotide sequence: TGCGCCAGCAGCCCGGGACAGGGGGCGCGAACTGAAGCTTTCTTT. Amino acid sequence: CASSPGQGARTEAFF.